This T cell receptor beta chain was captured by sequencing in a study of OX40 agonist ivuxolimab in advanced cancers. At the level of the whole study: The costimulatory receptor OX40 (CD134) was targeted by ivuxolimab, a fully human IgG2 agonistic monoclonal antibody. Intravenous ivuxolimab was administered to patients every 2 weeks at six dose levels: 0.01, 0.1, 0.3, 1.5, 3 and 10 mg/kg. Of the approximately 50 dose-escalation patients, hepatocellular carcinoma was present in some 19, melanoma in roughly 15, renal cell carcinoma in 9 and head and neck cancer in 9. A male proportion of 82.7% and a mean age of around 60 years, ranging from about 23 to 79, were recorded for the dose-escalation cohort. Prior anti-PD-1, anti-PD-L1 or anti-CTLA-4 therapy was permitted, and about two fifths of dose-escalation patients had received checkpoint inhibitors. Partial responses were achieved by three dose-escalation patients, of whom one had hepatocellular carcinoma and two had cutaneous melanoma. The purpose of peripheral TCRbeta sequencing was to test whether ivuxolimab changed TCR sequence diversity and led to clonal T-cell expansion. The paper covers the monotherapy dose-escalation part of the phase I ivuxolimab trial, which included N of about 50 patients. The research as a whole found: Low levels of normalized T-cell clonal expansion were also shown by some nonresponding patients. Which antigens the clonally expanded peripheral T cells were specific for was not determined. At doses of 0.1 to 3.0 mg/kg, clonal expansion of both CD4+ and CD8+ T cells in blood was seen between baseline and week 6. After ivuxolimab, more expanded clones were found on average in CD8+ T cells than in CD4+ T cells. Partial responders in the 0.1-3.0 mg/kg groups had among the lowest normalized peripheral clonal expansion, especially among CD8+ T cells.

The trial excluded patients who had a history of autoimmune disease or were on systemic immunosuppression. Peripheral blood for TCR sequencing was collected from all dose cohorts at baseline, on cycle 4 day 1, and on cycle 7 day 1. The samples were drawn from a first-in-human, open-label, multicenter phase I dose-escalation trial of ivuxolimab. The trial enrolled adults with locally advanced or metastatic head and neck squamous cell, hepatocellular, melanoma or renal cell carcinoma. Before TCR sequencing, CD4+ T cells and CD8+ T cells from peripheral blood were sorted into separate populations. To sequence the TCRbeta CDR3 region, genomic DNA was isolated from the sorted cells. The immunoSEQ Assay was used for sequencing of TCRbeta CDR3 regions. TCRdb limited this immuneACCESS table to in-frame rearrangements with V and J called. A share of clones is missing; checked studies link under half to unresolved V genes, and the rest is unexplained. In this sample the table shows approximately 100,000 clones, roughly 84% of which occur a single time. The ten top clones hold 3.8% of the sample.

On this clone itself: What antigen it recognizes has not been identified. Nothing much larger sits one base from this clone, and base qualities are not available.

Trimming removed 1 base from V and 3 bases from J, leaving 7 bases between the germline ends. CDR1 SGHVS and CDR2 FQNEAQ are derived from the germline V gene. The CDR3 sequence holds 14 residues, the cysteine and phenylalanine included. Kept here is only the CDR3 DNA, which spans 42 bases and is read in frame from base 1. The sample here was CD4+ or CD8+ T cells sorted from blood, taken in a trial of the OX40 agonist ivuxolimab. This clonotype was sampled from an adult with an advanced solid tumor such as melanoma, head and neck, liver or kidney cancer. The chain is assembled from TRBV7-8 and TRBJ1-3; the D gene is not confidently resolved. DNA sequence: TGTGCCAGCAGCTTAGAACGGTTTGGAAACACCATATATTTT. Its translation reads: CASSLERFGNTIYF.